These T cell receptor beta chains were read from a single sample in a study of human T cells and chemical hapten exposure. TCRdb passed the RACE reads through MiXCR, listing each CDR3 protein once. The sample includes about 110,000 distinct CDR3 sequences, 9% to 9.5% seen only once; the top ten take approximately 3%. The input for sequencing was whole blood, taken in connection with sensitization to the hapten diphenylcyclopropenone (DPC). These receptors all stem from a woman aged 40-49 years with alopecia areata. Some clones in this sample may be carry-over from other donors' samples. The CDR3 runs from the conserved cysteine through the conserved F or W. A D gene is named only where the DNA matches it firmly. Size is omitted from some rows. Given values are once, few, many or a class for expanded clones.

DNA: TGTGCCAGCAGCTTGGCGCTTACGGGACGGACTAATTCACCCCTCCACTTT; CDR3: CASSLALTGRTNSPLHF; J: TRBJ1-6; size: many; D: NA; V: TRBV5-5
DNA: TGTGCCAGCAGTTGGGGACAGGGAGTCTACAATGAGCAGTTCTTC; CDR3: CASSWGQGVYNEQFF; J: TRBJ2-1; size: many; D: TRBD1; V: TRBV12-3/TRBV12-4
DNA: TGTGCCAGTCTCCTGTCCGGGACGTCTAACGGGGAGCTGTTTTTT; CDR3: CASLLSGTSNGELFF; J: TRBJ2-2; size: NA; D: NA; V: TRBV6-5
DNA: TGTGCCAGCAGCCCCCGGGACCCCAGCGGTACGCAGTATTTT; CDR3: CASSPRDPSGTQYF; J: TRBJ2-3; size: NA; D: NA; V: TRBV7-6
DNA: TGCGCCAGCAGCTTGGGGCTAGCGGGGGCTCCATACAATGAGCAGTTCTTC; CDR3: CASSLGLAGAPYNEQFF; J: TRBJ2-1; size: NA; D: TRBD2; V: TRBV5-1
DNA: TGCAGTGCTAGGCCCGTAGATTCGAACACCGGGGAGCTGTTTTTT; CDR3: CSARPVDSNTGELFF; J: TRBJ2-2; size: many; D: NA; V: TRBV20-1
DNA: TGTGCCAGCAGCTTAATGGGATTAGGGACTGAAGCTTTCTTT; CDR3: CASSLMGLGTEAFF; J: TRBJ1-1; size: many; D: NA; V: TRBV7-3
DNA: TGTGCCAGCAGCCACCATGTAGCGGGGGGGCCTGGTGAGCAGTTCTTC; CDR3: CASSHHVAGGPGEQFF; J: TRBJ2-1; size: few; D: TRBD2; V: TRBV6-5
DNA: TGTGCCATTTCGGGACAGACCTATTCCCGGCAGTACTTC; CDR3: CAISGQTYSRQYF; J: TRBJ2-7; size: few; D: TRBD1; V: TRBV28
DNA: TGTGCCAGCAGATCCGGACTACCCTCCTACAATGAGCAGTTCTTC; CDR3: CASRSGLPSYNEQFF; J: TRBJ2-1; size: many; D: NA; V: TRBV5-4
DNA: TGTGCCAGCAGCTTGGGGGCCTCTGGAAACACCATATATTTT; CDR3: CASSLGASGNTIYF; J: TRBJ1-3; size: many; D: NA; V: TRBV5-6
DNA: TGCGCCAGCAGCTTACAGGGTGCTCACACTGAAGCTTTCTTT; CDR3: CASSLQGAHTEAFF; J: TRBJ1-1; size: many; D: NA; V: TRBV5-1
DNA: TGTGCCAGCAGCCAGGGACAGAAAGCTTTCTTT; CDR3: CASSQGQKAFF; J: TRBJ1-1; size: NA; D: TRBD1; V: TRBV4-2
DNA: TGTGCCAGCAGCTTGGCAGGGGGCTCCTATAATTCACCCCTCCACTTT; CDR3: CASSLAGGSYNSPLHF; J: TRBJ1-6; size: many; D: TRBD1; V: TRBV7-9
DNA: TGTGCCAGCAGACCTTCAGAGACCTACGAGCAGTACTTC; CDR3: CASRPSETYEQYF; J: TRBJ2-7; size: many; D: NA; V: TRBV3-1
DNA: TGTGCCAGCAGCCCCGGGGGGACAGATGGCTACACCTTC; CDR3: CASSPGGTDGYTF; J: TRBJ1-2; size: many; D: TRBD1; V: TRBV7-6
DNA: TGTGCCAGCAGCTCTCGGAACAGGGGAACTGGGGCCAACGTCCTGACTTTC; CDR3: CASSSRNRGTGANVLTF; J: TRBJ2-6; size: few; D: TRBD1; V: TRBV11-2
DNA: TGTGCCATCAGTGGGGGCGGCGCAGGGGGCTCCTACGAGCAGTACTTC; CDR3: CAISGGGAGGSYEQYF; J: TRBJ2-7; size: few; D: TRBD1; V: TRBV10-3
DNA: TGTGCCAGCAGCCACATTAGAGGACTAGCGGGGGTCAATGAGCAGTTCTTC; CDR3: CASSHIRGLAGVNEQFF; J: TRBJ2-1; size: few; D: TRBD2; V: TRBV7-9
DNA: TGCAGTGCTGTCGAAGGGGCTCAGCCCCAGCATTTT; CDR3: CSAVEGAQPQHF; J: TRBJ1-5; size: few; D: NA; V: TRBV20-1
DNA: TGCGCCAGCAGCCCGTCCAAGGGGGACTATGGCTACACCTTC; CDR3: CASSPSKGDYGYTF; J: TRBJ1-2; size: few; D: NA; V: TRBV5-1
DNA: TGCAGTGCTAGTAGGACAGGGGGAAATCAGCCCCAGCATTTT; CDR3: CSASRTGGNQPQHF; J: TRBJ1-5; size: few; D: TRBD1; V: TRBV20-1
DNA: TGCAGCGTCCCAGGGGGCAGGGGATACACTGAAGCTTTCTTT; CDR3: CSVPGGRGYTEAFF; J: TRBJ1-1; size: many; D: TRBD1; V: TRBV29-1
DNA: TGTGCCAGCAGCTTAGTGGGATCAGCGGGGGGCCCCGCAGATACGCAGTATTTT; CDR3: CASSLVGSAGGPADTQYF; J: TRBJ2-3; size: many; D: TRBD2; V: TRBV7-8
DNA: TGTGCCAGCAGGGGCATCAATTCACCCCTCCACTTT; CDR3: CASRGINSPLHF; J: TRBJ1-6; size: many; D: NA; V: TRBV2
DNA: TGTGCCAGCAGCCTGGGACAGGGGGCGTATAATTCACCCCTCCACTTT; CDR3: CASSLGQGAYNSPLHF; J: TRBJ1-6; size: NA; D: TRBD1; V: TRBV14
DNA: TGTGCCAGCAGCCCACTCGCAGGGCTTGAGACCCAGTACTTC; CDR3: CASSPLAGLETQYF; J: TRBJ2-5; size: few; D: NA; V: TRBV7-9
DNA: TGTGCCAGCAGCCCGCGGACAGGGAGGAAAGAGCAGTTCTTC; CDR3: CASSPRTGRKEQFF; J: TRBJ2-1; size: few; D: TRBD1; V: TRBV7-8
DNA: TGTGCCACCAGCAGAGCCCGACAGGGTAGCTCCTATAATTCACCCCTCCACTTT; CDR3: CATSRARQGSSYNSPLHF; J: TRBJ1-6; size: many; D: TRBD1; V: TRBV15
DNA: TGTGCCAGCAGCTTACAGTTGAGCGAGCAGTACTTC; CDR3: CASSLQLSEQYF; J: TRBJ2-7; size: few; D: NA; V: TRBV11-2
DNA: TGTGCCAGCAGTGGGACAGGGAGCTCCTACAATGAGCAGTTCTTC; CDR3: CASSGTGSSYNEQFF; J: TRBJ2-1; size: many; D: TRBD1; V: TRBV25-1
DNA: TGTGCCAGCAGTTTAGAGCAGCCCCCTCAGCCCCAGCATTTT; CDR3: CASSLEQPPQPQHF; J: TRBJ1-5; size: many; D: NA; V: TRBV12-3/TRBV12-4
DNA: TGCAGTGCAAGAGACAGCTCTGGGGCCAACGTCCTGACTTTC; CDR3: CSARDSSGANVLTF; J: TRBJ2-6; size: NA; D: NA; V: TRBV20-1
DNA: TGTGCCAGCGCCCCATCCCCGAACAGTCAAGAGACCCAGTACTTC; CDR3: CASAPSPNSQETQYF; J: TRBJ2-5; size: many; D: NA; V: TRBV9
DNA: TGCGCCAGCAGCTTAACAGGGGCCGAATGGAACACTGAAGCTTTCTTT; CDR3: CASSLTGAEWNTEAFF; J: TRBJ1-1; size: many; D: TRBD1; V: TRBV5-1
DNA: TGTGCCATCAACTCGGACAGGGGGCACTACGAGCAGTACTTC; CDR3: CAINSDRGHYEQYF; J: TRBJ2-7; size: NA; D: TRBD1; V: TRBV10-3
DNA: TGTGCCAGCAGTTGGGAACCGGACAGGGGGGAGTACGAGCAGTACTTC; CDR3: CASSWEPDRGEYEQYF; J: TRBJ2-7; size: many; D: TRBD1; V: TRBV7-8
DNA: TGTGCCAGCAGCCCAAGACATGAGCAGTTCTTC; CDR3: CASSPRHEQFF; J: TRBJ2-1; size: few; D: NA; V: TRBV28
DNA: TGTGCCAGCAGCCTACAGCTTTCACCCCTCCACTTT; CDR3: CASSLQLSPLHF; J: TRBJ1-6; size: NA; D: NA; V: TRBV4-2
DNA: TGTGCCAGCAGCCCACAACCCGGGGGGGCCGATGTTACCAAAAACATTCAGTACTTC; CDR3: CASSPQPGGADVTKNIQYF; J: TRBJ2-4; size: many; D: TRBD2; V: TRBV9
DNA: TGCAGTGCTAGAGATACAAAAGGAATGCGGGAGCAGTTCTTC; CDR3: CSARDTKGMREQFF; J: TRBJ2-1; size: NA; D: NA; V: TRBV20-1
DNA: TGCAGCGTTCAGACGGGGACGAACACTGAAGCTTTCTTT; CDR3: CSVQTGTNTEAFF; J: TRBJ1-1; size: NA; D: NA; V: TRBV29-1
DNA: TGTGCCTGGAGTGTTGCGGCCCATCGAGGTGAAAAACTGTTTTTT; CDR3: CAWSVAAHRGEKLFF; J: TRBJ1-4; size: NA; D: NA; V: TRBV30
DNA: TGTGCCAGCAGCCGAGGGGGCTTAACTGAAGCTTTCTTT; CDR3: CASSRGGLTEAFF; J: TRBJ1-1; size: NA; D: TRBD1; V: TRBV3-1
DNA: TGTGCCAGCAGTGAAGCGCAGGGGGCGTTCGGCAATCAGCCCCAGCATTTT; CDR3: CASSEAQGAFGNQPQHF; J: TRBJ1-5; size: many; D: TRBD1; V: TRBV6-1
DNA: TGCAGTGCTACCCGGGACCGTGTAGGGGAGCAGTACTTC; CDR3: CSATRDRVGEQYF; J: TRBJ2-7; size: many; D: NA; V: TRBV20-1
DNA: TGTGCCAGCAGCGTAAAGGACAGCTCCTACGAGCAGTACTTC; CDR3: CASSVKDSSYEQYF; J: TRBJ2-7; size: many; D: NA; V: TRBV7-6
DNA: TGTGCCAGCAGTAGAGGCCCCTACGAGCAGTACTTC; CDR3: CASSRGPYEQYF; J: TRBJ2-7; size: many; D: NA; V: TRBV6-5
DNA: TGCGCCAGCAGCCAAGATACAAGCGGGGGGGTAAATGAGCAGTTCTTC; CDR3: CASSQDTSGGVNEQFF; J: TRBJ2-1; size: many; D: TRBD2; V: TRBV4-1
DNA: TGTGCCAGCACCGCCACGGCCGGCTACGAGCAGTACTTC; CDR3: CASTATAGYEQYF; J: TRBJ2-7; size: few; D: NA; V: TRBV3-1
DNA: TGCGCCAGCAGCAAGCCGGAAGGCAGCTCTGGGGCCAACGTCCTGACTTTC; CDR3: CASSKPEGSSGANVLTF; J: TRBJ2-6; size: many; D: NA; V: TRBV5-1